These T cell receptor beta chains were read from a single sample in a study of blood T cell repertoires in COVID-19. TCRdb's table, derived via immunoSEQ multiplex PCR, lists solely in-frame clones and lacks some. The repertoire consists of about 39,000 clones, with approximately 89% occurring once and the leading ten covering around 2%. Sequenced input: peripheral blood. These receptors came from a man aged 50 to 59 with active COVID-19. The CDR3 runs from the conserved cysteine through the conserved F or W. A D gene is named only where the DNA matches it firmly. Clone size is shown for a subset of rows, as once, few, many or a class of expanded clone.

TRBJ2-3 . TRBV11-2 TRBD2 CASSLLAGGPQDTQYF TGTGCCAGCAGTCTACTAGCGGGGGGGCCACAAGATACGCAGTATTTT
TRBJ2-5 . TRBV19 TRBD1 CASSFRTGGWETQYF TGTGCCAGTAGTTTCAGGACAGGGGGTTGGGAGACCCAGTACTTC
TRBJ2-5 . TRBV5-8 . CASSPRLETQYF TGTGCCAGCAGCCCCCGTTTGGAGACCCAGTACTTC
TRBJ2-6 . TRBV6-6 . CASSTRGLGANVLTF TGTGCCAGCAGTACGAGGGGGTTGGGGGCCAACGTCCTGACTTTC
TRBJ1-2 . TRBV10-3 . CAISDGVNYGYTF TGTGCCATTTCTGACGGGGTAAACTATGGCTACACCTTC
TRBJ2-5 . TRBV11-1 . CASSLGGSQETQYF TGTGCCAGCAGCTTGGGGGGAAGCCAAGAGACCCAGTACTTC
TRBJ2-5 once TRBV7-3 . CASSFQGQETQYF TGTGCCAGCAGCTTCCAGGGTCAAGAGACCCAGTACTTC
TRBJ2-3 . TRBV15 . CATSRQALRTDTQYF TGTGCCACCAGCAGACAGGCCCTTAGGACAGATACGCAGTATTTT
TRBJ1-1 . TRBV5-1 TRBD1 CASSPRTGEVNTEAFF TGCGCCAGCTCACCCAGGACAGGGGAAGTGAACACTGAAGCTTTCTTT
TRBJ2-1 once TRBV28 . CASSLAGIRDNEQFF TGTGCCAGCAGTTTAGCGGGAATTCGGGACAATGAGCAGTTCTTC
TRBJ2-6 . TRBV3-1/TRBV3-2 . CASSQRGANVLTF TGTGCCAGCAGCCAGAGGGGGGCCAACGTCCTGACTTTC
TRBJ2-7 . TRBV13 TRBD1 CASSLRDRTGGGEQYF TGTGCCAGCAGCTTAAGGGATAGGACAGGGGGGGGCGAGCAGTACTTC
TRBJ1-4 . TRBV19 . CASRGGSYEKLFF TGTGCCAGTAGGGGAGGGTCTTATGAAAAACTGTTTTTT
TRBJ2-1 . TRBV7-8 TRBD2 CASSPRASGTLVEQFF TGTGCCAGCAGCCCGAGGGCTAGCGGGACGTTGGTGGAGCAGTTCTTC
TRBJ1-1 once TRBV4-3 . CASSQNMNTEAFF TGCGCCAGCAGCCAAAACATGAACACTGAAGCTTTCTTT